This T cell receptor beta chain originates from a study of identifying expanded T cells in peripheral blood. Study-wide points: Roughly two-week clone count variance significantly increased as total template count grew. About 1.2 clones differed between technical replicates, versus around 15 and 18 over time.

This CDR3 is built from 11 residues. As regards this clone: What it binds is unknown.

This table comes from immunoSEQ multiplex PCR, and its TCRdb copy is limited to in-frame clones, with some not included. The sample has more than 50,000 clones, about 80% seen once. Collection occurred without any documented infections or immune events in donors. What was sequenced was blood. The TCR was taken from a person aged 18 to 75 in good health. The chain carries TRBV1 and TRBJ2-7; the table's D call of TRBD1 was not tested on the DNA. TRBV1 is a recognized pseudogene. CDR3 region: CILTGFCEQYV. The CDR3 DNA reads TGCATCTTAACAGGGTTCTGCGAGCAGTACGTC.